This record looks at one T cell receptor beta chain sequence and its context. The record originates from a study of blood T cell repertoires in COVID-19. Across the study: Both acute and convalescent COVID-19 samples were obtained from the United States, Italy and Spain. The analysed material was cDNA or gDNA that came from T cells, B-cell-depleted T cells, or PBMCs.

Per the authors' pipeline: Using reference gene primer amplification, nucleated cell counts were estimated. Profiled with immunoSEQ multiplex PCR; TCRdb holds only in-frame clones, not every one. Clone size and V and J calls were adopted from that table, with D and trimming inferred from the DNA. The data contain around 100,000 clones, approximately 89% of them singletons. The sample consisted of peripheral blood. The clonotype comes from a woman aged 80 or older in a cohort sampled during active COVID-19.

The CDR3 spells CATSFGETQYF. CDR3 coding DNA: TGTGCCACCAGTTTTGGCGAGACCCAGTACTTC. The chain employs TRBV15 and TRBJ2-5, with unresolved D. The germline gives CDR1 LNHNV, CDR2 YYDKDF (reference sequence). The V end lost 6 bases, the J end lost 5 bases, and 7 bases lay between the germline ends. The CDR3 is 11 amino acids.